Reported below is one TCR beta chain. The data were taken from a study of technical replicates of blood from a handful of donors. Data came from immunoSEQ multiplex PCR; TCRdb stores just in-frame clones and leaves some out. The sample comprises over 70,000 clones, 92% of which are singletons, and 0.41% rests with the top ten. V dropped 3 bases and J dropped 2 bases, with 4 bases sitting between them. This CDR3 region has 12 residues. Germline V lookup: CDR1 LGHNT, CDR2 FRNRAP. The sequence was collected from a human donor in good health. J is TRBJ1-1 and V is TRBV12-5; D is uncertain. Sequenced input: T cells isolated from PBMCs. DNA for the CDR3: TGTGCTAGTGGTTTCTATAACACTGAAGCTTTCTTT. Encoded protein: CASGFYNTEAFF.